This entry describes one TCR beta chain. Measured with immunoSEQ multiplex PCR; TCRdb has only the in-frame clones, and not every one. Here the sample spans roughly 90,000 clones, about 93% being singletons. The data originate from a study of T cell changes during pregnancy in multiple sclerosis. This receptor was taken from a female donor with multiple sclerosis, enrolled in a pregnancy study. This specimen consisted of peripheral blood, obtained in the first trimester of pregnancy.

CDR3 sequence reads: CASSPGLDTQYF. Written as DNA, the CDR3 is TGTGCCAGCAGCCCGGGACTTGATACGCAGTATTTT. The rearrangement joins TRBV9 to TRBJ2-3; possibly TRBD2 for D (6 bases). CDR1 is SGDLS and CDR2 is YYNGEE in the germline V gene. Trimming removed 4 bases at V and 6 bases at J, with 9 bases between. This CDR3 has 12 amino acids. The entire variable domain, with the rest obtained from reference TRBV9 and TRBJ2-3, is as follows: DSGVTQTPKHLITATGQRVTLRCSPRSGDLSVYWYQQSLDQGLQFLIQYYNGEERAKGNILERFSAQQFPDLHSELNLSSLELGDSALYFCASSPGLDTQYFGPGTRLTVL.